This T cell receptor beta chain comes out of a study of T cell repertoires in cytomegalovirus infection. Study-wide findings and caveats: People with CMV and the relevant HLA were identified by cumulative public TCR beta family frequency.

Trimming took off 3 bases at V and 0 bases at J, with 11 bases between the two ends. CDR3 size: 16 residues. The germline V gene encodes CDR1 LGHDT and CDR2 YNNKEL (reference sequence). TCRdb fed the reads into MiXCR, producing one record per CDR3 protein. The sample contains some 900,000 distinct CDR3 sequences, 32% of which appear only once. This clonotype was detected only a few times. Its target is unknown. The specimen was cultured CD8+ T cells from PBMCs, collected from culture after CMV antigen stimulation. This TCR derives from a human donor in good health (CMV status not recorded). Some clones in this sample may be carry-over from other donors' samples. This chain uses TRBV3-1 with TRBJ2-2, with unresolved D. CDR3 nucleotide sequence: TGTGCCAGCAGCCATCACACAATCGCGAACACCGGGGAGCTGTTTTTT. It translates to CASSHHTIANTGELFF.